This section outlines one T cell receptor beta chain sequence together with its context. This entry belongs to a study of blood T cell repertoires in COVID-19. Study-wide context: In each case, the material was cDNA or gDNA derived from T cells, B-cell-depleted T cells, or PBMCs.

The participants were between roughly 18 and 90 years old and came from under 25 US areas. V trimming: 5 bases; J trimming: 7 bases; junction bases outside the gene matches: 8. The CDR3 has 14 residues. Germline assignment: CDR1 SEHNR and CDR2 FQNEAQ (reference sequence). Original processing notes: Reference gene primer amplification gave nucleated cell count estimates. The assay was immunoSEQ multiplex PCR, and TCRdb's table has in-frame clones only and misses some. V, J and clone size derive from that table, while D and trimming were established from the DNA sequence. Found here are 200,000 to 300,000 clones, approximately 85% of them singletons; the top ten hold 9.1%.

Sequencing used PBMCs or T cells enriched from blood (not recorded which). The TCR was taken from a woman aged 45-60 years with acute COVID-19. The chain has TRBV7-9 and TRBJ1-5; 7 nucleotides match TRBD1. The CDR3 sequence is CASSPQGVTQPQHF. As DNA, the CDR3 is TGTGCCAGCAGCCCCCAGGGGGTAACCCAGCCCCAGCATTTT.